This T cell receptor (beta chain) is from a study of tumor-infiltrating lymphocytes in primary liver carcinoma. Study summary: Tumor lesions were T1-T3 N0M0 and spanned about 4.2 to 10 cm. Whole-study results and caveats: Found in all five tumor regions were only about 7-25% of top clones. The 250 largest clones made up significantly more of tumor than blood repertoires (p = 0.039).

From roughly 0.55 ug of total RNA, TCR beta-specific cDNA was reverse-transcribed using a constant-region primer. Construction of TCR beta libraries relied on three successive nested multiplex PCR rounds employing slightly modified ARM-PCR. Researchers ran the first two PCR rounds for ten to eleven cycles each with TRBV1-TRBV30 forward primers and a C-beta reverse primer. TCRdb redid the calling of the multiplex PCR reads with MiXCR, one entry per CDR3 protein. In the table there are fewer than 150,000 distinct CDR3 sequences, around 60% of which are singletons. The CDR3 runs 13 residues. V lost 6 bases and J lost 13, with 19 bases in between. As concerns this clonotype: The antigen is unknown. Just one base apart from a much larger clone, this may be a read error.

For each extraction, RNA and DNA were obtained together from 20-30 mg of unsorted bulk tissue. Every tumor sample analyzed contained over 75% viable tumor cells. The chain combines TRBV12-3 or TRBV12-4 with TRBJ2-1; D is ambiguous. The receptor was derived from a woman aged 60-75 years with primary liver carcinoma and hepatitis B virus infection. The sample taken for sequencing was liver tumor tissue from sampling region 1. The sample's subset: tumor region T1, superior pole. The CDR3 sequence is CASSWAAIVEQFF. DNA for the CDR3: TGTGCCAGCAGCTGGGCTGCAATAGTGGAACAGTTCTTC.